The T cell receptor beta chain described here comes from a study of tumor T cells in aggressive B-cell lymphoma. The CDR3 length is 14 residues. In germline, CDR1 is KGHSH, CDR2 LQKENI. The repertoire was sequenced with immunoSEQ multiplex PCR; TCRdb's copy has only in-frame clones and lacks some. Of about 5,600 clones in the sample, 82% were seen once. Notes on this clone: A junction end diverges from the germline sequence, so it may reflect a read error. The same CDR3 can be traced to other DNA sequences in this sample.

The receptor comes from an adult with diffuse large B cell lymphoma. Sequencing input: tumor tissue. The V and J genes are TRBV18 and TRBJ1-1; D may be TRBD1 (6 bases). CDR3 sequence (DNA): TGCGCCAGCTCATTTTCCGGGACAAACACTGAAGCTTTCTTT. It is translated as CASSFSGTNTEAFF. The full variable domain, its missing parts supplied by reference TRBV18 and TRBJ1-1, is NAGVMQNPRHLVRRRGQEARLRCSPMKGHSHVYWYRQLPEEGLKFMVYLQKENIIDESGMPKERFSAEFPKEGPSILRIQQVVRGDSAAYFCASSFSGTNTEAFFGQGTRLTVV.